This T cell receptor beta chain was profiled in a study of blood T cell repertoires in COVID-19. About the research overall: Acute-phase and convalescent COVID-19 samples originated in the United States, Italy and Spain. The cDNA or gDNA used as material had been derived from T cells, B-cell-depleted T cells, or PBMCs.

The authors' processing: Amplified reference gene primers provided the basis for estimating nucleated cell counts. The table came from immunoSEQ multiplex PCR; TCRdb's copy has only in-frame clones and leaves some out. V and J calls and clone size are as listed in that table; D and trimming were resolved from the DNA. The sample lists around 230,000 clones; around 86% were seen once. CDR3 length: 15 residues. Between the trimmed V and J ends, which lost 2 bases and 4 bases, there was a span of 15 bases. Germline loops: CDR1 MNHEY, CDR2 SMNVEV (reference sequence). Seattle enrolled patients during active infection and tracked them longitudinally.

This chain links TRBV27 with TRBJ2-7; tentative D call: TRBD1 (6 bases). Sequencing was carried out using peripheral blood. This clonotype was obtained from a man in his forties or fifties with COVID-19, enrolled during active disease. CDR3 amino acids: CASSLDRSSFYEQYF. The CDR3 DNA follows: TGTGCCAGCAGTTTAGACAGGTCCTCTTTTTACGAGCAGTACTTC.